The T cell receptor (beta chain) described here comes from a study of OX40 agonist ivuxolimab in advanced cancers. Across the study: Across the patients, intravenous ivuxolimab was delivered every 2 weeks at 0.01 to 10 mg/kg.

Concerning this clone itself: Its antigen is still unknown.

Whole-study results and caveats: Relative to CD4+, CD8+ T cells held more expanded clones on average.

Assay used: immunoSEQ multiplex PCR; TCRdb lists only in-frame clones, some missing. This table holds some 45,000 clones, 80% to 90% found once. It was autoimmune disease history or systemic immunosuppression that excluded patients. Blood specimens came from baseline, cycle 4 day 1, and cycle 7 day 1. The CDR3 runs 13 residues. With 6 bases removed from V and 0 bases from J, the gap between germline ends came to 5 bases. Germline V gives CDR1 LNHDA, CDR2 SQIVND (reference sequence). J is TRBJ2-2 and V is TRBV19; no clear D. The sequencing here drew on CD4+ or CD8+ T cells sorted from blood, taken in a trial of the OX40 agonist ivuxolimab. This receptor was identified in an adult with an advanced solid tumor such as melanoma, head and neck, liver or kidney cancer. The CDR3 spells CASRKANTGELFF. The CDR3 nucleotides read TGTGCCAGTAGGAAAGCGAACACCGGGGAGCTGTTTTTT.